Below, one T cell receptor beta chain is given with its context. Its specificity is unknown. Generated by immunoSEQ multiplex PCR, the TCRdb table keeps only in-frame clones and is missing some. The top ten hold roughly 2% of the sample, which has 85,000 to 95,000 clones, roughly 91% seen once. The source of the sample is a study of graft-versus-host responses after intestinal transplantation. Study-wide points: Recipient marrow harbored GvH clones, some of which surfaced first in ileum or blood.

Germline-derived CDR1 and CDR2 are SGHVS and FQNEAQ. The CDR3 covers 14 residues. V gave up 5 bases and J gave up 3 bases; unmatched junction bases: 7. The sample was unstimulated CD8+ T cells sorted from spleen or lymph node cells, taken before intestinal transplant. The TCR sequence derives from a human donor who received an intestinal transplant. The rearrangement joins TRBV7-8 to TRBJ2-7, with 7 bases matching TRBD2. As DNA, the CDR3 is TGTGCCAGCAGCCCCTGGGAGGGGAACTACGAGCAGTACTTC. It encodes CASSPWEGNYEQYF.